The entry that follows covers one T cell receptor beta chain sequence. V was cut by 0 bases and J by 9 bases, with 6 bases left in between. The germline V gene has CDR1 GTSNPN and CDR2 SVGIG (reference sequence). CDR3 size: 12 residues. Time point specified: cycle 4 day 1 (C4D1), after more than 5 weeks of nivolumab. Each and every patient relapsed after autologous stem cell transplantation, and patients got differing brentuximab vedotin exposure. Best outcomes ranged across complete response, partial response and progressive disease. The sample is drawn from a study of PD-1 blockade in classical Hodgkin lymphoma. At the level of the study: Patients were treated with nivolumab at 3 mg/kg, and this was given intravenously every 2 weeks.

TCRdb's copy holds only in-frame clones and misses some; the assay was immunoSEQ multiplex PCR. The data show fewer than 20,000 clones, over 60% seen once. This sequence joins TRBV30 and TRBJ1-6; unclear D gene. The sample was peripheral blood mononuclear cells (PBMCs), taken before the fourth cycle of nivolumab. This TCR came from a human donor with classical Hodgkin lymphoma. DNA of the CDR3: TGTGCCTGGAGTGTAACTGCTTCACCCCTCCACTTT. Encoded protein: CAWSVTASPLHF.